This is a list of T cell receptor beta chains from one sample in a study of blood T cells in healthy people across ages. TCRdb passed the 5' RACE reads through MiXCR, listing each CDR3 protein once. The table records about 690,000 distinct CDR3 sequences, 35% to 50% of them present only once. The source material was blood. These receptors all come from a man of 80 years or more in good health. CDR3s include the opening cysteine and the closing phenylalanine or tryptophan. Fields, in order: CDR3 length, J gene, D gene, V gene, clone size, CDR3 protein, CDR3 DNA. D genes are given only for firm matches. Clone sizes are given selectively: once, few, many, or a class where the clone is expanded.

16 TRBJ2-2 TRBD1 TRBV7-6 . CASSSGTAKGTGELFF TGTGCCAGCAGCTCCGGGACAGCAAAGGGAACCGGGGAGCTGTTTTTT
17 TRBJ1-2 . TRBV7-7 . CATLIRRVWILNYGYTF TGTGCCACCCTGATTAGGAGGGTATGGATCTTAAACTATGGCTACACCTTC
16 TRBJ2-3 TRBD2 TRBV28 . CASTLGKGGSTDTQYF TGTGCCAGCACCCTCGGGAAGGGAGGGAGCACAGATACGCAGTATTTT
14 TRBJ2-3 . TRBV4-3 . CASSQGTPSYTQYF TGCGCCAGCAGCCAAGGGACTCCAAGTTATACGCAGTATTTT
16 TRBJ1-4 . TRBV29-1 . CSVGEGDSATHEKLFF TGCAGCGTTGGAGAAGGAGACTCGGCTACGCATGAAAAACTGTTTTTT
14 TRBJ1-2 . TRBV10-3 . CAISDPLVRYGYTF TGTGCCATCAGTGATCCGTTGGTGAGGTATGGCTACACCTTC
16 TRBJ2-3 . TRBV7-2 . CASSQGASGSTDTQYF TGTGCCAGCAGCCAGGGAGCGAGCGGGAGCACAGATACGCAGTATTTT
17 TRBJ2-7 . TRBV20-1 few CSAYDQGRASGSYEQYF TGCAGTGCCTATGATCAGGGGAGGGCTAGCGGTTCCTACGAGCAGTACTTC
13 TRBJ2-4 . TRBV27 . CASSPGDSNIQYF TGTGCCAGCAGTCCAGGAGACTCAAACATTCAGTACTTC
14 TRBJ2-1 . TRBV4-3 . CASSQDEGYNEQFF TGCGCCAGCAGCCAAGATGAGGGGTACAATGAGCAGTTCTTC
15 TRBJ2-7 TRBD1 TRBV20-1 . CSARNRGQGSYEQYF TGCAGTGCCCGGAATCGGGGACAGGGCTCCTACGAGCAGTACTTC
13 TRBJ2-4 . TRBV9 . CASSVDATNIQYF TGTGCCAGCAGCGTTGACGCTACAAACATTCAGTACTTC
16 TRBJ2-1 . TRBV6-4 many CASSVRAQSSYNEQFF TGTGCCAGCAGTGTCCGAGCGCAGAGCTCCTACAATGAGCAGTTCTTC
18 TRBJ1-2 . TRBV7-9 . CASSLVALREGFNYGYTF TGTGCCAGCAGCTTAGTGGCTCTCAGGGAGGGTTTCAACTATGGCTACACCTTC
12 TRBJ1-1 . TRBV11-2 few CASSPRIGEAFF TGTGCCAGCAGCCCGCGCATTGGCGAAGCTTTCTTT
12 TRBJ1-2 . TRBV4-3 . CASSQDGRGYTF TGCGCCAGCAGCCAAGATGGGCGCGGCTACACCTTC
15 TRBJ2-3 TRBD1 TRBV6-2/TRBV6-3 few CASSYETGGLDTQYF TGTGCCAGCAGTTACGAGACAGGGGGACTAGATACGCAGTATTTT
15 TRBJ1-5 TRBD1 TRBV6-2/TRBV6-3 . CASSYGHRGGQPQHF TGTGCCAGCAGTTACGGTCACAGGGGCGGCCAGCCCCAGCATTTT
15 TRBJ1-2 TRBD1 TRBV6-2/TRBV6-3 few CASSYRDRRNYGYTF TGTGCCAGCAGCTACCGGGACAGGCGTAACTATGGCTACACCTTC
20 TRBJ2-1 TRBD2 TRBV12-5 few CASGPRPLVAGLDSQQEQFF TGTGCTAGTGGTCCACGACCCTTAGTTGCGGGACTAGATTCACAACAGGAGCAGTTCTTC
13 TRBJ2-1 . TRBV9 . CASGEDSPNEQFF TGTGCCAGCGGCGAGGACTCTCCCAATGAGCAGTTCTTC
12 TRBJ2-5 . TRBV29-1 few CSVTARENEQYF TGCAGCGTTACGGCCAGGGAAAATGAGCAGTACTTC
16 TRBJ2-3 . TRBV20-1 once CSALYSGTGSSDTQYF TGCAGTGCTCTGTATTCCGGGACGGGAAGTTCAGATACGCAGTATTTT
13 TRBJ2-7 TRBD2 TRBV5-1 . CATRRGATYEQYF TGCGCCACCAGGCGGGGGGCGACCTACGAGCAGTACTTC
18 TRBJ2-4 TRBD2 TRBV20-1 few CSARDRTSGRLAKNIQYF TGCAGTGCTAGAGATCGGACTAGCGGGAGGTTAGCCAAAAACATTCAGTACTTC
16 TRBJ2-5 TRBD2 TRBV20-1 . CSATLSGGAFKETQYF TGCAGTGCTACCCTCAGCGGGGGGGCCTTTAAAGAGACCCAGTACTTC
18 TRBJ2-1 TRBD2 TRBV11-3 . CASSQGTSGRYSYNEQFF TGTGCCAGCAGCCAAGGGACTAGCGGGCGGTATTCCTACAATGAGCAGTTCTTC
20 TRBJ2-5 TRBD2 TRBV7-9 . CASSLTSGTSGRGAKNEQYF TGTGCCAGCAGCCTAACCTCCGGGACTAGCGGGAGAGGGGCGAAGAATGAGCAGTACTTC
13 TRBJ1-1 . TRBV7-2 . CASSLDRTGGAFF TGTGCCAGCAGCTTAGATCGAACGGGGGGGGCTTTCTTT
15 TRBJ1-2 TRBD1 TRBV5-6 once CASSSTGNPNYGYTF TGTGCCAGCAGCTCGACAGGGAATCCTAACTATGGCTACACCTTC
14 TRBJ1-2 . TRBV7-2 . CASSRDMAHYGYTF TGTGCCAGCAGCAGGGACATGGCCCACTATGGCTACACCTTC
14 TRBJ2-3 . TRBV4-1 . CASSQGGAPDTQYF TGCGCCAGCAGCCAAGGTGGGGCCCCAGATACGCAGTATTTT
13 TRBJ2-1 TRBD2 TRBV3-1 . CASGLAAYNEQFF TGTGCCAGTGGACTAGCGGCCTACAATGAGCAGTTCTTC
14 TRBJ2-7 TRBD1 TRBV7-9 . CASSLTGDSYEQYF TGTGCCAGCAGCTTAACAGGGGACTCCTACGAGCAGTACTTC
16 TRBJ2-7 TRBD2 TRBV6-2/TRBV6-3 . CASSYPSGRTSYEQYF TGTGCCAGCAGTTACCCTAGCGGGAGAACCTCCTACGAGCAGTACTTC
15 TRBJ1-5 . TRBV7-6 . CASSPTGSEGQPQHF TGTGCCAGCAGCCCCACAGGGTCGGAAGGCCAGCCCCAGCATTTT
13 TRBJ2-5 . TRBV7-2 . CASKGGAGETQYF TGTGCCAGCAAAGGGGGGGCGGGAGAGACCCAGTACTTC
15 TRBJ2-7 TRBD1 TRBV10-3 . CAIRHDRGKDYEQYF TGTGCCATCAGGCACGACAGGGGGAAAGATTACGAGCAGTACTTC
13 TRBJ2-2 . TRBV4-2 few CASSQDDFGELFF TGTGCCAGCAGCCAAGATGACTTCGGGGAGCTGTTTTTT
16 TRBJ2-2 . TRBV7-9 . CASSATGVPNTGELFF TGTGCCAGCAGCGCCACGGGAGTACCGAACACCGGGGAGCTGTTTTTT
15 TRBJ1-2 . TRBV7-9 few CASSPGELWSEDYTF TGTGCCAGCAGCCCGGGGGAGCTCTGGAGCGAAGACTACACCTTC
15 TRBJ2-7 . TRBV3-1 . CASSQRGGESYEQYF TGTGCCAGCAGCCAGCGAGGGGGTGAGTCCTACGAGCAGTACTTC
12 TRBJ2-7 . TRBV20-1 . CSARDVGYEQYF TGCAGTGCTAGAGATGTGGGCTACGAGCAGTACTTC
14 TRBJ2-7 . TRBV3-1 few CASSRQTLDYEQYF TGTGCCAGCAGCCGACAGACCCTCGACTACGAGCAGTACTTC
13 TRBJ1-4 . TRBV6-2/TRBV6-3 . CASMRATNEKLFF TGTGCCAGCATGAGAGCAACTAATGAAAAACTGTTTTTT
15 TRBJ1-1 TRBD1 TRBV9 once CASSVDGTANTEAFF TGTGCCAGCAGCGTAGATGGGACAGCTAACACTGAAGCTTTCTTT
17 TRBJ2-7 . TRBV4-3 medium-sized CASSQDTAVVSYNEQYF TGCGCCAGCAGCCAAGATACCGCAGTAGTGTCCTACAATGAGCAGTACTTC
14 TRBJ2-3 TRBD2 TRBV7-2 . CASSWTREADTQYF TGTGCCAGCAGCTGGACTAGGGAGGCAGATACGCAGTATTTT
16 TRBJ2-3 TRBD2 TRBV7-2 . CASSLALAGGSDTQYF TGTGCCAGCAGCTTAGCGCTAGCGGGGGGTTCAGATACGCAGTATTTT
13 TRBJ2-4 . TRBV9 . CASSVDRGGEQYF TGTGCCAGCAGCGTAGACAGGGGAGGGGAGCAGTACTTC
16 TRBJ2-1 . TRBV7-9 . CASSLERVSAYNEQFF TGTGCCAGCAGCTTAGAACGGGTGAGCGCCTACAATGAGCAGTTCTTC
15 TRBJ2-7 . TRBV27 few CASSLSLAVFNEQYF TGTGCCAGCAGTTTATCGTTAGCGGTGTTCAATGAGCAGTACTTC
13 TRBJ2-2 . TRBV2 . CASSEAGTGELFF TGTGCCAGCAGTGAAGCGGGAACCGGGGAGCTGTTTTTT
16 TRBJ1-1 TRBD1 TRBV30 . CAWSVRGRTMNTEAFF TGTGCCTGGAGTGTAAGGGGGCGGACTATGAACACTGAAGCTTTCTTT
15 TRBJ2-7 . TRBV4-2 few CASSQDSARSYEQYF TGTGCCAGCAGCCAAGATTCGGCCAGATCCTACGAGCAGTACTTC